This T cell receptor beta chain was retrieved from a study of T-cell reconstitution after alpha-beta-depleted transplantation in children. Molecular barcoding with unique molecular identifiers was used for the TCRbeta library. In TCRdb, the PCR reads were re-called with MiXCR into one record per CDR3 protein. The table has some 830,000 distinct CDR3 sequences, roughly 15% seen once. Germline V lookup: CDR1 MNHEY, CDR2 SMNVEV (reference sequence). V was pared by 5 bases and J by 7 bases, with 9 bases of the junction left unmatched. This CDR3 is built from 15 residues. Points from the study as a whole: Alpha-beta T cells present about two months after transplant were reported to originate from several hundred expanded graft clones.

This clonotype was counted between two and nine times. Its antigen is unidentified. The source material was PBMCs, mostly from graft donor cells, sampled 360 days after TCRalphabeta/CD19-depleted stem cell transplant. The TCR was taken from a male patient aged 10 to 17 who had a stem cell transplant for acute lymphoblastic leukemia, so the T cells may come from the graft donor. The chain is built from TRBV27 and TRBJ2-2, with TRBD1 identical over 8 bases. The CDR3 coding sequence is TGTGCCAGCAGTGTCCTACAGGGGGTGGGCGGGGAGCTGTTTTTT. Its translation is CASSVLQGVGGELFF.